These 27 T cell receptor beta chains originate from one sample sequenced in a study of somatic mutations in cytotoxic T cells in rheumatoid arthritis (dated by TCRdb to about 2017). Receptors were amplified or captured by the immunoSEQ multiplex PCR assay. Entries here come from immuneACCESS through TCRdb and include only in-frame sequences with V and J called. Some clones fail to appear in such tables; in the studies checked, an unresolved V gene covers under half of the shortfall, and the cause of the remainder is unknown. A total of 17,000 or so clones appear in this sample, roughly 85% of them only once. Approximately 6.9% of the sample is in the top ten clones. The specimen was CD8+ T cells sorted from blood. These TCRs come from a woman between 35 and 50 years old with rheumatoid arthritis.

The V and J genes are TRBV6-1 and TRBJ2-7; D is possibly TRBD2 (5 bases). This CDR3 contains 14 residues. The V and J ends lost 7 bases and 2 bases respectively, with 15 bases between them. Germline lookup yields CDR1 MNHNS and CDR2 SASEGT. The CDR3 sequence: CASTEAQLAYEQYF. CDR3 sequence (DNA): TGTGCCAGCACGGAGGCACAGCTCGCCTACGAGCAGTACTTC.

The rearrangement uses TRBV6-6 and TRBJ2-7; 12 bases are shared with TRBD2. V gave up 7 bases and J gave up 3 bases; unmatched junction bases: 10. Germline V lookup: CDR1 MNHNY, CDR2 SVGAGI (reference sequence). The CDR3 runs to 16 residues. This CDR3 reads CASTLSPTSGSYEQYF. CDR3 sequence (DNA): TGTGCCAGCACTCTTTCCCCGACTAGCGGGAGCTACGAGCAGTACTTC.

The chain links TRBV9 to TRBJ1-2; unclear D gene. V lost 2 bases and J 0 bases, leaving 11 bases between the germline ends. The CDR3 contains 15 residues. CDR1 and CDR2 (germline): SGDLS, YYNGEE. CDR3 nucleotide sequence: TGTGCCAGCAGCGTGACCACGGGAGCTAACTATGGCTACACCTTC. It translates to CASSVTTGANYGYTF.

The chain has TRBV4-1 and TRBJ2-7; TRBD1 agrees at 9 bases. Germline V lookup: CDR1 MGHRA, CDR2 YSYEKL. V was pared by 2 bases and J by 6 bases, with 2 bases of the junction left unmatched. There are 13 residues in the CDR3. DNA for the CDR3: TGCGCCAGCAGCCAAAACAGGGGGCTCGAGCAGTACTTC. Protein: CASSQNRGLEQYF.

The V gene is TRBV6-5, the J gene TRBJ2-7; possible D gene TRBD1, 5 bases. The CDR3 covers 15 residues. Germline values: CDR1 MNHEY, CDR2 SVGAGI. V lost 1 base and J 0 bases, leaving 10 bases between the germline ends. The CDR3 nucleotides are TGTGCCAGCAGTTACTTGGGGCAGGGCTCCTACGAGCAGTACTTC. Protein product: CASSYLGQGSYEQYF.

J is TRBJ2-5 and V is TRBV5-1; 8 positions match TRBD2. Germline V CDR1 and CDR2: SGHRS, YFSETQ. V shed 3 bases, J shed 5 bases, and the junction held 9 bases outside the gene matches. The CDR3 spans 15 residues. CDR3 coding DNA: TGCGCCAGCAGCTCTCAGCGGGAGTTACGGGAGACCCAGTACTTC. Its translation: CASSSQRELRETQYF.

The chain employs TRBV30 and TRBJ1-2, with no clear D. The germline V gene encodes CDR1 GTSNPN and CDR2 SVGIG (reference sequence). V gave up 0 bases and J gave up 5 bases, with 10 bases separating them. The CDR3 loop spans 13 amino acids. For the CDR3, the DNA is TGTGCCTGGAGTGTAATCGGGGAATATGGCTACACCTTC. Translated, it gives CAWSVIGEYGYTF. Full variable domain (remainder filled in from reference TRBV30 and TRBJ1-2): SQTIHQWPATLVQPVGSPLSLECTVEGTSNPNLYWYRQAAGRGLQLLFYSVGIGQISSEVPQNLSASRPQDRQFILSSKKLLLSDSGFYLCAWSVIGEYGYTFGSGTRLTVV.

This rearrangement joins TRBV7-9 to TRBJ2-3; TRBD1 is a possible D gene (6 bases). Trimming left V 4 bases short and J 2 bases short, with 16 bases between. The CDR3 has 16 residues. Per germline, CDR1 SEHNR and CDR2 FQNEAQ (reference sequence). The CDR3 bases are TGTGCCAGCAGCTCTTCGGGACACCCATACACAGATACGCAGTATTTT. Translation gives CASSSSGHPYTDTQYF.

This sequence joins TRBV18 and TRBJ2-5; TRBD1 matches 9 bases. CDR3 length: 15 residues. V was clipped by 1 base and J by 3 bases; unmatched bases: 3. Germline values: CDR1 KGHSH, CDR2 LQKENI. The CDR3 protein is CASSPRDRVEETQYF. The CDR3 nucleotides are TGTGCCAGCTCACCACGGGACAGGGTGGAAGAGACCCAGTACTTC.

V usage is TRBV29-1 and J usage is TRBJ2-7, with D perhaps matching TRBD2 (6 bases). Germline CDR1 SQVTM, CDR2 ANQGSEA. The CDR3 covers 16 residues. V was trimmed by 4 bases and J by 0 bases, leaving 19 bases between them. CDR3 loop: CSVAGGGVPHSYEQYF. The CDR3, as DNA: TGCAGCGTTGCTGGTGGCGGGGTCCCTCACTCCTACGAGCAGTACTTC.

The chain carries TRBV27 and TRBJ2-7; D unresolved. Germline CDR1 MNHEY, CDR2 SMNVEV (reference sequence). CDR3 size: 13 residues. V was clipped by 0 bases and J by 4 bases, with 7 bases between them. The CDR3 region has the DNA TGTGCCAGCAGTTTATCGGCGGCGTACGAGCAGTACTTC. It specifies CASSLSAAYEQYF.

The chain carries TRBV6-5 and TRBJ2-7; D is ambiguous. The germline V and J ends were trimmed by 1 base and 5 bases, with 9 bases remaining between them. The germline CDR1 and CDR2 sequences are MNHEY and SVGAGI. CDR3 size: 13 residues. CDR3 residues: CASSYFGQNEQYF. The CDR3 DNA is TGTGCCAGCAGTTACTTTGGGCAAAACGAGCAGTACTTC.

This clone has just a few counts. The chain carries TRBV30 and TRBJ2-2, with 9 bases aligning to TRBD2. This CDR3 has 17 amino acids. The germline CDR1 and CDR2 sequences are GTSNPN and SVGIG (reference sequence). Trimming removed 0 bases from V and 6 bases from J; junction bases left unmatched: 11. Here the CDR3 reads CAWSVMTGLAFAGELFF. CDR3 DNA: TGTGCCTGGAGTGTCATGACTGGACTAGCGTTCGCCGGGGAGCTGTTTTTT. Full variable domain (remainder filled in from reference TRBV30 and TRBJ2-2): SQTIHQWPATLVQPVGSPLSLECTVEGTSNPNLYWYRQAAGRGLQLLFYSVGIGQISSEVPQNLSASRPQDRQFILSSKKLLLSDSGFYLCAWSVMTGLAFAGELFFGEGSRLTVL.

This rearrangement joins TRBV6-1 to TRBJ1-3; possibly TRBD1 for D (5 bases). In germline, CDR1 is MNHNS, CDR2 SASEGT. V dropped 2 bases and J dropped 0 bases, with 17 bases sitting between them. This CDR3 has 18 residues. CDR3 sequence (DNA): TGTGCCAGCAGTGAATATTCGCCTACAGGTTCCTCTGGAAACACCATATATTTT. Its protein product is CASSEYSPTGSSGNTIYF.

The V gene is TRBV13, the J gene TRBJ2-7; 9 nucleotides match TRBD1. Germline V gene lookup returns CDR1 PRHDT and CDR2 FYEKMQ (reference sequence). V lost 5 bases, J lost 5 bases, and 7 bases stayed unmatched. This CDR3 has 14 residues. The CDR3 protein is CASSPNRQGDEQYF. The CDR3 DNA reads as TGTGCCAGCAGCCCGAACAGACAGGGGGACGAGCAGTACTTC.

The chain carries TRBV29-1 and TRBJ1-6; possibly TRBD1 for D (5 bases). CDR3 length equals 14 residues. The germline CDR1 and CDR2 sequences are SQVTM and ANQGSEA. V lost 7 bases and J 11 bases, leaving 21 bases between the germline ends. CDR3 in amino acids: CSAVIPGYHPPLHF. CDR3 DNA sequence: TGCAGCGCCGTAATCCCAGGGTACCATCCACCCCTCCACTTT. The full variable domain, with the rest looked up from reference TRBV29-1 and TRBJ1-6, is SAVISQKPSRDICQRGTSLTIQCQVDSQVTMMFWYRQQPGQSLTLIATANQGSEATYESGFVIDKFPISRPNLTFSTLTVSNMSPEDSSIYLCSAVIPGYHPPLHFGNGTRLTVT.

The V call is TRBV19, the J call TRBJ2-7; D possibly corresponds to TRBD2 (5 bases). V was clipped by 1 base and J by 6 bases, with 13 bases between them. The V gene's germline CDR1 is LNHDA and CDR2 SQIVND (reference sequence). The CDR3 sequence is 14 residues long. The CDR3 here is CASSIAPPGCEQYF. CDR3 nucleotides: TGTGCCAGTAGTATAGCCCCCCCGGGATGCGAGCAGTACTTC.

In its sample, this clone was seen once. CDR3 region: CATALTDVFQPQHF. The CDR3 region has the DNA TGTGCCACTGCCCTGACTGATGTCTTTCAGCCCCAGCATTTT. The V gene is TRBV19, the J gene TRBJ1-5; no clear D. The CDR3 length is 14 residues. CDR1 LNHDA and CDR2 SQIVND come from the germline V gene (reference sequence). V lost 10 bases and J lost 6, with 19 bases in between.

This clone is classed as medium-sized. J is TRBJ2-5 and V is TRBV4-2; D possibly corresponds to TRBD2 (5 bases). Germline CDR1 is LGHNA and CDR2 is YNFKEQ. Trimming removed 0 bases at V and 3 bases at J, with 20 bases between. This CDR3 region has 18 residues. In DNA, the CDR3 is TGTGCCAGCAGCCAAGATCCAATAGCGACACTATCCGAAGAGACCCAGTACTTC. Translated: CASSQDPIATLSEETQYF.

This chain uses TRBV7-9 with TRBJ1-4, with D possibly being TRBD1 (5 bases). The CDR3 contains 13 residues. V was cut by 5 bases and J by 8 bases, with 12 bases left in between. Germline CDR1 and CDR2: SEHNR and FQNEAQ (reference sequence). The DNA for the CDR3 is TGTGCCAGCAGCCCACCTTGGACAGAAAAACTGTTTTTT. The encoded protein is CASSPPWTEKLFF.

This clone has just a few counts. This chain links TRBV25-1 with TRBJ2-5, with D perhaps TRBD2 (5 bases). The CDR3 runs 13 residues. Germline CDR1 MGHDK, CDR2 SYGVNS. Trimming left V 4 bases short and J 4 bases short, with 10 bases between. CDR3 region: CASSAGIGETQYF. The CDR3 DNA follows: TGTGCCAGCAGTGCGGGGATCGGAGAGACCCAGTACTTC.

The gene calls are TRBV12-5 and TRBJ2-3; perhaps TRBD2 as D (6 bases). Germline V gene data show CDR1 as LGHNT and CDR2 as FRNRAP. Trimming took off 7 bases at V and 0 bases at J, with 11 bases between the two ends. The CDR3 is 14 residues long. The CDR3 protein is CASAPGTSTDTQYF. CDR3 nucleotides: TGTGCTAGTGCCCCGGGGACTAGCACAGATACGCAGTATTTT.

The CDR3 bases are TGTGCCAGCAGCTTAGGGTCGTCAGTCCGCCACGAGCAGTACTTC. Amino acid sequence: CASSLGSSVRHEQYF. J is TRBJ2-7 and V is TRBV7-8, with no clear D. Germline CDR1 and CDR2: SGHVS and FQNEAQ. CDR3 length equals 15 residues. V lost 1 base, J lost 5 bases, and 15 bases lay in between.

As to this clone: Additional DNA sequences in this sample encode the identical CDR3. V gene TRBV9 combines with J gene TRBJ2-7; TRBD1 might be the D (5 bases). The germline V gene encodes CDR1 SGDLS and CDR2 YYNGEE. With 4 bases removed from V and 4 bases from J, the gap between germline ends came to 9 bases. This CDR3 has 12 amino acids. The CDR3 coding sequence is TGTGCCAGCAGCTCTACAGGTTACGAGCAGTACTTC. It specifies CASSSTGYEQYF.

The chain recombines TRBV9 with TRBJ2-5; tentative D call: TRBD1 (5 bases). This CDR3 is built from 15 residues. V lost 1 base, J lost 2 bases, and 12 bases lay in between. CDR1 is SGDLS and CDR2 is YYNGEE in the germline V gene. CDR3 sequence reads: CASSVTGHLQETQYF. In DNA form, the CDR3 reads TGTGCCAGCAGCGTAACAGGACACCTACAAGAGACCCAGTACTTC. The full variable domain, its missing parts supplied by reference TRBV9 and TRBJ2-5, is DSGVTQTPKHLITATGQRVTLRCSPRSGDLSVYWYQQSLDQGLQFLIQYYNGEERAKGNILERFSAQQFPDLHSELNLSSLELGDSALYFCASSVTGHLQETQYFGPGTRLLVL.

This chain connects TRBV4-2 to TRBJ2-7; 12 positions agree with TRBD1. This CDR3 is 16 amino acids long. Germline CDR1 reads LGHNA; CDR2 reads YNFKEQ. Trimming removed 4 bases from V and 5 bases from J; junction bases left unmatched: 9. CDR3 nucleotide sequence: TGTGCCAGCAGCCTAGAACCCGGGACAGGGGGCGACGAGCAGTACTTC. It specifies CASSLEPGTGGDEQYF.

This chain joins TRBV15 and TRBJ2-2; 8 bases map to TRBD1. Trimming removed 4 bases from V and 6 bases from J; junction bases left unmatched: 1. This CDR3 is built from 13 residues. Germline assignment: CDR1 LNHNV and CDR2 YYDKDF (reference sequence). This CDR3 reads CATSTDRAGELFF. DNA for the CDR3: TGTGCCACCAGCACGGACAGGGCCGGGGAGCTGTTTTTT.